This TCR beta chain was profiled in a study of chemoradiotherapy in HPV16-positive cancers. Study at large: A couple of HPV16-positive patients' cells yielded candidate HPV-specific clones and common motifs.

V lost 3 bases and J 5 bases, leaving 10 bases between the germline ends. Germline V lookup: CDR1 SGDLS, CDR2 YYNGEE. The CDR3 runs to 13 residues. Using immunoSEQ multiplex PCR, the repertoire was profiled, and TCRdb retains in-frame clones only, with some absent. Counted here are roughly 23,000 clones, roughly 92% occurring once; the ten biggest clones make up roughly a sixth. The chain joins TRBV9 to TRBJ2-3; D is perhaps TRBD2 (6 bases). This clonotype was sampled from a human donor with HPV-associated anogenital cancer. The sequenced sample was blood, obtained from a patient who underwent chemoradiotherapy. The CDR3 DNA is TGTGCCAGCAGCGAACGGAGGGGAGATACGCAGTATTTT. Amino acid sequence: CASSERRGDTQYF. The full variable domain, in which reference TRBV9 and TRBJ2-3 provide the parts outside the CDR3, is DSGVTQTPKHLITATGQRVTLRCSPRSGDLSVYWYQQSLDQGLQFLIQYYNGEERAKGNILERFSAQQFPDLHSELNLSSLELGDSALYFCASSERRGDTQYFGPGTRLTVL.